This T cell receptor beta chain was retrieved from a study of shared clonotypes between healthy human individuals. Across the study: Three CD4 naive, three CD4 memory, two CD8 naive and one CD8 memory plate were used per donor. Study results and caveats: Large depth notwithstanding, sorted-subset sequencing proved incomplete by rarefaction.

On this clone itself: Its antigen is unknown. A read error may explain this, as a much larger clone is one base away.

The protocol was immunoSEQ multiplex PCR, while the TCRdb copy is restricted to in-frame clones and leaves out a portion. There are more than 1 million clones in the sample; approximately 78% occur only once, and approximately 0.5% lies in the top ten. CDR3 length: 11 amino acids. The germline V and J ends were trimmed by 4 bases and 7 bases, with 5 bases remaining between them. Germline V gene data show CDR1 as MNHNY and CDR2 as SVGAGI (reference sequence). The source material was memory CD4+ T cells from PBMCs. The subset was: CD45RA-negative fraction. The TCR originated in a man between 18 and 35 years old in good health. Some clones in this sample may be carry-over from other donors' samples. The chain employs TRBV6-6 and TRBJ2-1; D gene unclear. In nucleotides, the CDR3 is TGTGCCAGCAGTTTATTGAATGAGCAGTTCTTC. Amino acids: CASSLLNEQFF.